Listed below are T cell receptor beta chains from one sample, sequenced in a study of post-analysis software for immune sequencing data. TCRdb re-derived calls from the PCR reads in MiXCR, one entry per CDR3 protein. The sample yields about 820,000 distinct CDR3 sequences, under 70% seen once. Sequenced material: blood. These receptors were obtained from a girl aged 10 to 17 with multiple sclerosis. Each CDR3 is given with its conserved first and last residue. D genes are given only for firm matches. A clone size is listed for some rows: how often the clone was seen (once, few, many), or a class if it is expanded.

V gene	clone size	D gene	J gene	CDR3 DNA	CDR3 protein
TRBV30	NA	TRBD2	TRBJ2-1	TGTGCCTTGCAAACTAGCGGGTACTGGGATGAGCAGTTCTTC	CALQTSGYWDEQFF
TRBV9	few	NA	TRBJ1-5	TGTGCCAGCAGCGTAGAGGGGTTTAGCAATCAGCCCCAGCATTTT	CASSVEGFSNQPQHF
TRBV18	NA	NA	TRBJ2-5	TGTGCCTGCTCACCCCAAGAGACCCAGTACTTC	CACSPQETQYF
TRBV20-1	few	NA	TRBJ2-7	TGCAGTGCTACCCCGGCGGGGCTGAACGAGCAGTACTTC	CSATPAGLNEQYF
TRBV12-3/TRBV12-4	NA	NA	TRBJ2-6	TGTGCCAGCAGTTTAGAGTCCCCCTCTGGGGCCAACGTCCTGACTTTC	CASSLESPSGANVLTF
TRBV29-1	NA	NA	TRBJ2-1	TGCAGCGTTGAAACAGGGTCCAATGAGCAGTTCTTC	CSVETGSNEQFF
TRBV20-1	NA	TRBD2	TRBJ2-1	TGCAGTGCTCAGACATTAGCGGGAGGGCCTCGGGATGAGCAGTTCTTC	CSAQTLAGGPRDEQFF
TRBV7-2	few	NA	TRBJ1-2	TGTGCCAGCACCCGGACAACCTTCATAGGGCGCTATGGCTACACCTTC	CASTRTTFIGRYGYTF
TRBV29-1	few	TRBD1	TRBJ2-1	TGCAGCGTGGGACAGGGGGCCCACAATGAGCAGTTCTTC	CSVGQGAHNEQFF
TRBV5-1	few	NA	TRBJ2-1	TGCGCCAGCAGCTTGAATGGGGGGCCCTACAATGAGCAGTTCTTC	CASSLNGGPYNEQFF
TRBV6-5	NA	NA	TRBJ1-5	TGTGCCAGCACGGGCGGACCCAATCAGCCCCAGCATTTT	CASTGGPNQPQHF
TRBV20-1	NA	NA	TRBJ2-7	TGCAGTGCTAGAGATCTAGGCCGAGTAACCTACGAGCAGTACTTC	CSARDLGRVTYEQYF
TRBV7-6	NA	TRBD1	TRBJ2-7	TGTGCCAGCAGCCCGGACAGGCTCGGCGAGCAGTACTTC	CASSPDRLGEQYF
TRBV12-5	NA	NA	TRBJ2-3	TGTGCTAGTGCCGAACCCCGGACGGCCAATACGCAGTATTTT	CASAEPRTANTQYF
TRBV6-5	NA	TRBD1	TRBJ2-7	TGTGCCAGCAGTTCCCCAAGTCGGACAGGGACCCACGAGCAGTACTTC	CASSSPSRTGTHEQYF
TRBV29-1	few	TRBD1	TRBJ2-3	TGCAGCGGTTCCGCGACAGGGGATACGCAGTATTTT	CSGSATGDTQYF
TRBV11-1	NA	TRBD1	TRBJ2-1	TGTGCCAGCAGCCGAGGACAGGGGGACTACAATGAGCAGTTCTTC	CASSRGQGDYNEQFF
TRBV5-1	few	NA	TRBJ1-2	TGCGCCAGCAGCCGGGAGAACTATGGCTACACCTTC	CASSRENYGYTF
TRBV10-3	few	NA	TRBJ1-2	TGTGCCATCAGTGATCCAGGGGAGCATGGCTACACCTTC	CAISDPGEHGYTF
TRBV6-5	NA	NA	TRBJ1-1	TGTGCCAGCAGTTACTGGAGGGAACCTCGGATGAACACTGAAGCTTTCTTT	CASSYWREPRMNTEAFF
TRBV29-1	NA	NA	TRBJ1-4	TGCAGCGTTGACACAGCCCTCAATGGGAATGAAAAACTGTTTTTT	CSVDTALNGNEKLFF
TRBV3-1	NA	TRBD1	TRBJ1-2	TGTGCCAGCAGCCAAGATGGCCTCGGTCAGGGACAGGCAAACTATGGCTACACCTTC	CASSQDGLGQGQANYGYTF
TRBV7-2	NA	NA	TRBJ1-2	TGTGCCAGCAGCCCAGTTTGGGGGGCGGATGGCTACACCTTC	CASSPVWGADGYTF
TRBV20-1	once	NA	TRBJ2-7	TGCAGTGCTAGGGGACTGTTAAGCTCCTACGAGCAGTACTTC	CSARGLLSSYEQYF
TRBV7-3	NA	TRBD1	TRBJ2-1	TGTGCCAGCAGCACCTGGACAGGGAATGAGCAGTTCTTC	CASSTWTGNEQFF
TRBV27	NA	NA	TRBJ1-2	TGTGCCAGCAGTTCCTCGACAGGCTACTATGGCTACACCTTC	CASSSSTGYYGYTF
TRBV2	NA	TRBD1	TRBJ2-7	TGTGCCAGCAGACTGGACAGGGGGATAGACGAGCAGTACTTC	CASRLDRGIDEQYF
TRBV15	few	NA	TRBJ1-2	TGTGCCACCAGCAAAGGGGGGGCAGGAACGAGCTATGGCTACACCTTC	CATSKGGAGTSYGYTF
TRBV20-1	NA	TRBD2	TRBJ2-7	TGCAGTGCTAGCAGCAGTAGCGGGTATCACGAGCAGTACTTC	CSASSSSGYHEQYF
TRBV3-1	many	NA	TRBJ2-7	TGTGCCAGCAGCCTGGGGATGGGGACCTACGAGCAGTACTTC	CASSLGMGTYEQYF
TRBV7-9	NA	TRBD1	TRBJ1-2	TGTGCCAGCAGCCGACAGTTCCGGGACAGGGAAGTTAACTATGGCTACACCTTC	CASSRQFRDREVNYGYTF
TRBV10-3	NA	NA	TRBJ2-5	TGTGCCATCAGTGACTTTCCAAATGAGGTGGGGTACTTC	CAISDFPNEVGYF
TRBV24-1	NA	NA	TRBJ2-3	TGTGCCACCAGTGCACCCGGGCCCAAGGGTGATACGCAGTATTTT	CATSAPGPKGDTQYF
TRBV12-3/TRBV12-4	NA	TRBD1	TRBJ2-7	TGTGCCAGCAGTTTACGAGACAGGGGGCGCTTCTCCTACGAGCAGTACTTC	CASSLRDRGRFSYEQYF
TRBV7-3	NA	TRBD1	TRBJ2-2	TGTGCCAGCAGCTTAGCAGGGGGAACCGGGGAGCTGTTTTTT	CASSLAGGTGELFF
TRBV20-1	NA	NA	TRBJ2-2	TGCAGTGCAATACAGGGTAGTAGCACCGGGGAGCTGTTTTTT	CSAIQGSSTGELFF
TRBV29-1	NA	NA	TRBJ1-2	TGCAGCGTCTCACAGGGACCCTATGGCTACACCTTC	CSVSQGPYGYTF
TRBV5-1	NA	TRBD2	TRBJ2-1	TGCGCCAGCAGCTTGCGAACTAGCGGGACGAACAATGAGCAGTTCTTC	CASSLRTSGTNNEQFF
TRBV11-2	NA	TRBD1	TRBJ2-1	TGTGCCAGCAGCTCGGGACAGAACAATGAGCAGTTCTTC	CASSSGQNNEQFF
TRBV6-1	few	TRBD2	TRBJ2-7	TGTGCCAGCAGTGAACAGGGGGCTAGCGGGGGCTACGAGCAGTACTTC	CASSEQGASGGYEQYF
TRBV7-9	NA	NA	TRBJ2-1	TGTGCCAGCAGCTCCCGGACCGCAGCAAGTTACAATGAGCAGTTCTTC	CASSSRTAASYNEQFF
TRBV3-1	NA	NA	TRBJ2-3	TGTGCCAGCAGCCCCCTAGGGTTTATCACAGATACGCAGTATTTT	CASSPLGFITDTQYF
TRBV15	NA	NA	TRBJ2-7	TGTGCCACCAGCAGGCGGGCGTCCTACGAGCAGTACTTC	CATSRRASYEQYF
TRBV27	NA	NA	TRBJ2-7	TGTGCCAGCAGTTGGGACGGAATCTACGAGCAGTACTTC	CASSWDGIYEQYF
TRBV5-1	NA	TRBD2	TRBJ2-5	TGCGCCAGCAGCCTCCGCGGGGGTTCCACGAGGGAGACCCAGTACTTC	CASSLRGGSTRETQYF
TRBV5-1	NA	NA	TRBJ1-2	TGCGCCAGCAGCGCCACCCATCCTCCGTTTGGCTACACCTTC	CASSATHPPFGYTF
TRBV6-5	NA	TRBD1	TRBJ2-1	TGTGCCAGCAGTACAGGGGGCCGGAATGAGCAGTTCTTC	CASSTGGRNEQFF
TRBV7-9	NA	TRBD2	TRBJ2-7	TGTGCCAGCAGCCCTCGCCCACTACTAGCGGGAGGGCCTAGGTATGAGCAGTACTTC	CASSPRPLLAGGPRYEQYF
TRBV4-1	NA	NA	TRBJ2-6	TGCGCCAGCAGCCACCTGGGGCGAAACTCTGGGGCCATCGTCCTGACTTTC	CASSHLGRNSGAIVLTF
TRBV11-3	once	NA	TRBJ2-7	TGTGCCAGCAACAAAGACAGCAGAAGCTACGAGCAGTACTTC	CASNKDSRSYEQYF
TRBV7-6	once	TRBD2	TRBJ2-7	TGTGCCAGCAGTGTGACTAGCGGGAGCTCCTACAATGAGCAGTACTTC	CASSVTSGSSYNEQYF
TRBV7-9	NA	TRBD2	TRBJ2-3	TGTGCCAGCAGCTTAGTTGCGGGGCTAGCGGGATCAGATACGCAGTATTTT	CASSLVAGLAGSDTQYF